This T cell receptor (beta chain) was profiled in a study of blood T cell repertoires in COVID-19. Looking at the study overall: COVID-19 samples from acute and convalescent phases originated in the United States, Italy and Spain. In each case, the material was cDNA or gDNA derived from T cells, B-cell-depleted T cells, or PBMCs.

The germline V gene has CDR1 SGHTA and CDR2 FQGTGA. With V trimmed by 1 base and J by 6 bases, 4 bases remained unmatched. The CDR3 loop spans 16 amino acids. In the original workflow: By means of reference gene primer amplification, nucleated cell counts were estimated. Sequenced by immunoSEQ multiplex PCR; TCRdb stores in-frame clones only, minus some. V and J calls and clone size are given by that table; D and trimming were obtained from the DNA. The table lists tens of thousands of clones, 70% to 80% of them singletons, with 50% in the top ten. Sequences were obtained from peripheral blood. This chain joins TRBV7-3 and TRBJ2-2; 11 bases fit TRBD2. This sequence originates from a woman of 80 years or more with acute or convalescent COVID-19. CDR3 residues: CASSLILAGGAGELFF. The DNA for the CDR3 is TGTGCCAGCAGCTTAATCCTAGCGGGAGGCGCCGGGGAGCTGTTTTTT.